What follows describes a single T cell receptor (beta chain). The record originates from a study of blood T cell repertoires in COVID-19. Study context: PBMCs, B-cell-depleted T cells, or T cells provided the cDNA or gDNA that made up the material.

As originally analysed: Amplification from reference gene primers served as the basis for estimated nucleated cell counts. The data were produced by immunoSEQ multiplex PCR, yet TCRdb's version contains in-frame clones alone and is incomplete. The DNA gave D and trimming, while V, J and clone size come from that table. This sample has about 130,000 clones, with approximately 78% found just once. Between the trimmed V and J ends, which lost 2 bases and 8 bases, there was a span of 6 bases. Germline CDR1 MGHDK, CDR2 SYGVNS. The CDR3 spans 11 residues. The chain carries TRBV25-1 and TRBJ1-1; D may be TRBD1 (6 bases). The sample taken for sequencing was peripheral blood. This TCR was recovered from a man in his 60s who had recovered from COVID-19. The CDR3 DNA reads as TGTGCCAGCAGTGAAGGGGGCGAAGCTTTCTTT. Translating gives CASSEGGEAFF.